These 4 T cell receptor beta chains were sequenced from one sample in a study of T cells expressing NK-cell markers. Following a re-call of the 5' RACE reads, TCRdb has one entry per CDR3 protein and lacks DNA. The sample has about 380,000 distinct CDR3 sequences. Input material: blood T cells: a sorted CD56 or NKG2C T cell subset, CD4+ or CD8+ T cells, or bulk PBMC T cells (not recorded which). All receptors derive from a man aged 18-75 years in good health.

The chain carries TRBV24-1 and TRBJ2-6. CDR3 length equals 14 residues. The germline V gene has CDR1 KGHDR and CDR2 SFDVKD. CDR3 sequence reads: CATSGAAGANVLTF.

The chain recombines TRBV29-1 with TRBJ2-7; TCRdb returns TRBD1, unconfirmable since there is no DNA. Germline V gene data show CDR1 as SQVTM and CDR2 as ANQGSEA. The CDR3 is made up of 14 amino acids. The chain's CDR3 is CSARQGVGSYEQYF.

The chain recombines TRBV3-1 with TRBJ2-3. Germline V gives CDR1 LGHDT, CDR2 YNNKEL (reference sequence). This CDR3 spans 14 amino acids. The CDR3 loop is CASSQAPWADTQYF.

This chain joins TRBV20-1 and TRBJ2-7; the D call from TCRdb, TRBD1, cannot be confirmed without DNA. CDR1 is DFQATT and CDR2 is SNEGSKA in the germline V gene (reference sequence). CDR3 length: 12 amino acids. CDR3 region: CSARGDPPEQYF.